The rows below give T cell receptor beta chains drawn from one sample of a study of cytomegalovirus exposure and HLA in healthy donors. Only in-frame clones appear in the TCRdb table, and some are missing; sequencing was by immunoSEQ multiplex PCR. The table includes over 150,000 clones, 70% to 80% detected once. Sample: PBMCs. All receptors derive from a man aged 25 to 40 in good health and CMV-seropositive. Both conserved end residues are part of each CDR3. D genes are given only for firm matches. A clone size is listed for some rows: how often the clone was seen (once, few, many), or a class if it is expanded.

>TRBV4-3|-|TRBJ2-5|-
TGCGCCAGCAGCCAAGATGGAACGGGGAGAGAGACCCAGTACTTC
CASSQDGTGRETQYF
>TRBV2|-|TRBJ1-1|TRBD1
TGTGCCAGCGGTGGAAACTCGGGACAGGAATCCTCTGAAGCTTTCTTT
CASGGNSGQESSEAFF
>TRBV9|few|TRBJ1-2|-
TGTGCCAGCAGCCCCCGAGGAAACACCCCCTACCATGGCTACACCTTC
CASSPRGNTPYHGYTF
>TRBV28|-|TRBJ2-5|-
TGTGCCAGCAGGGAGGGGCTGGTGGAGACCCAGTACTTC
CASREGLVETQYF
>TRBV19|-|TRBJ1-1|TRBD1
TGTGCCAGTAGTTCCTGGTTGGGACAGCTGAACACTGAAGCTTTCTTT
CASSSWLGQLNTEAFF
>TRBV6-1|-|TRBJ1-5|-
TGTGCCAGCAGTGAAGGAACAGGGCTCGGTCAGCCCCAGCATTTT
CASSEGTGLGQPQHF
>TRBV19|once|TRBJ2-1|TRBD1
TGTGCCAGTAGTGGGGACAGGGGTAATGAGCAGTTCTTC
CASSGDRGNEQFF
>TRBV7-8|-|TRBJ2-7|TRBD1
TGTGCCAGCATTCCGGGACAGGGGTACGAGCAGTACTTC
CASIPGQGYEQYF
>TRBV6-5|-|TRBJ2-7|-
TGTGCCAGCAAGGACTACTCCTACGAGCAGTACTTC
CASKDYSYEQYF
>TRBV6-7|-|TRBJ2-3|-
TGTGCCAGCAGTTACCGCGCAGCCGGGGGCACAGATACGCAGTATTTT
CASSYRAAGGTDTQYF
>TRBV6-1|-|TRBJ2-1|-
TGTGCCAGCAGTTCCTTAAGACTAGAGGCGAGTGAGCAGTTCTTC
CASSSLRLEASEQFF
>TRBV2|-|TRBJ2-2|TRBD1
TGTGCCAGCAGGGGGACAGCTACGAACACCGGGGAGCTGTTTTTT
CASRGTATNTGELFF
>TRBV9|-|TRBJ2-1|TRBD2
TGTGCCAGCAGCCCCCGGTTGGCGGGAGGAAGGATGGGAAATGAGCAGTTCTTC
CASSPRLAGGRMGNEQFF
>TRBV5-1|-|TRBJ2-5|TRBD2
TGCGCCAGCAGCTTGTACCTAGCGGGAGGGCAAGAGACCCAGTACTTC
CASSLYLAGGQETQYF
>TRBV19|-|TRBJ2-1|TRBD2
TGTGCCAGTTCTAGCGGTAGCTCCTACAATGAGCAGTTCTTC
CASSSGSSYNEQFF
>TRBV11-3|-|TRBJ2-3|TRBD2
TGTGCCAGCAGCCCCGGGGCGACTAGCGGGGTCACAGATACGCAGTATTTT
CASSPGATSGVTDTQYF
>TRBV29-1|-|TRBJ2-6|-
TGCAGCGCAACAGGGAGCTCTGGGGCCAACGTCCTGACTTTC
CSATGSSGANVLTF
>TRBV10-3|few|TRBJ2-1|TRBD2
TGTGCCATCAGTGAGCGGGAGGGCCGGGAGCAGTTCTTC
CAISEREGREQFF
>TRBV5-1|once|TRBJ2-3|TRBD2
TGCGCCAGCAGCCTGGGGGCTAGCGGGAGCACAGATACGCAGTATTTT
CASSLGASGSTDTQYF
>TRBV7-2|-|TRBJ2-1|-
TGTGCCAGCAGCAAGGGACTTTCGATAATCGATGAGCAGTTCTTC
CASSKGLSIIDEQFF
>TRBV30|-|TRBJ2-1|TRBD2
TGTGCCTGGGGGGCCCTAGCGGGAGGTGGGTTCTTC
CAWGALAGGGFF
>TRBV7-8|-|TRBJ2-5|TRBD2
TGTGCCAGCAGCTTACGCGGGGTGGGACTAGCGGGGGGGTGGCAAGAGACCCAGTACTTC
CASSLRGVGLAGGWQETQYF
>TRBV28|-|TRBJ1-1|-
TGTGCCAGCAGGCCTAGGGGGAGGGCTGAAGCTTTCTTT
CASRPRGRAEAFF
>TRBV5-1|few|TRBJ2-7|TRBD1
TGCGCCAGCAGCCCTGCCGGGACAGGGTATTACGAGCAGTACTTC
CASSPAGTGYYEQYF
>TRBV11-2|once|TRBJ2-1|TRBD1
TGTGCCAGCAGCTTAGGAGGGGGCAGTTACAATGAGCAGTTCTTC
CASSLGGGSYNEQFF
>TRBV27|once|TRBJ2-1|TRBD1
TGTGCCAGCAGTTCCCGGGACAGGGGGCTGGTGGGCTACAATGAGCAGTTCTTC
CASSSRDRGLVGYNEQFF
>TRBV11-2|-|TRBJ1-2|-
TGTGCCAGCAGCCCTAGCGGGTGGGCCGGGTATGGCTACACCTTC
CASSPSGWAGYGYTF
>TRBV29-1|-|TRBJ1-6|-
TGCAGCGTAGCGACAGGATCTCTTAATTCACCCCTCCACTTT
CSVATGSLNSPLHF
>TRBV5-1|-|TRBJ2-2|-
TGCGCCAGCAGCTTGGACGGGGTGGGGGAGCTGTTTTTT
CASSLDGVGELFF
>TRBV5-1|-|TRBJ2-1|-
TGCGCCAGCAGCTCCTCTGAGACTTCCTACAATGAGCAGTTCTTC
CASSSSETSYNEQFF
>TRBV10-3|few|TRBJ1-5|TRBD1
TGTGCCATCAGTGAGTCGAAGGGACAGGGCAATCAGCCCCAGCATTTT
CAISESKGQGNQPQHF
>TRBV30|-|TRBJ1-1|-
TGTGCCTGGGCCGTACAGGCGAACACTGAAGCTTTCTTT
CAWAVQANTEAFF
>TRBV2|-|TRBJ2-2|TRBD2
TGTGCCTGGCTCGGGGGGGCGGAGACCGGGGAGCTGTTTTTT
CAWLGGAETGELFF
>TRBV5-1|-|TRBJ2-3|-
TGCGCCAGCAGCTTGAGGACAGACACAGATACGCAGTATTTT
CASSLRTDTDTQYF
>TRBV20-1|-|TRBJ1-1|-
TGCAGTGCTAGAGTCGCGGCTGAAGCTTTCTTT
CSARVAAEAFF
>TRBV9|-|TRBJ2-3|TRBD2
TGTGCCAGCAGCACGACTAGCGGAAGCACAGATACGCAGTATTTT
CASSTTSGSTDTQYF
>TRBV7-9|-|TRBJ2-7|TRBD2
TGTGCCAGCAGCTCCGTAGCGGGACATCATAACTACGAGCAGTACTTC
CASSSVAGHHNYEQYF
>TRBV6-5|-|TRBJ1-2|-
TGTGCCAGCAGCCGACAGGCGTCTAACTATGGCTACACCTTC
CASSRQASNYGYTF
>TRBV30|-|TRBJ2-3|-
TGTGCCTGGAGTGTTTATCGCACTAACTTGGAGAGGACGCAGTATTTT
CAWSVYRTNLERTQYF
>TRBV20-1|-|TRBJ1-2|-
TGCAGTGCTAGGCAGGGAACTGGCTACACCTTC
CSARQGTGYTF
>TRBV7-9|-|TRBJ1-4|TRBD1
TGTGCCAGCAGAGTACAGGGGGCGGTGGAAAAACTGTTTTTT
CASRVQGAVEKLFF
>TRBV2|-|TRBJ1-1|TRBD1
TGTGCCAGCAGGCAGAACAGGGGACAGAACACTGAAGCTTTCTTT
CASRQNRGQNTEAFF
>TRBV4-1|-|TRBJ2-1|TRBD1
TGCGCCAGCAGCCATCCCCCGGGACAGGGCTCCTACAATGAGCAGTTCTTC
CASSHPPGQGSYNEQFF
>TRBV7-9|-|TRBJ1-2|-
TGTGCCAGCAGCCTACTTGAGGAGGTTGGCTACACCTTC
CASSLLEEVGYTF
>TRBV28|-|TRBJ2-1|TRBD2
TGTGCCAGCAGTTTATCCGGGACTACTTACAATGAGCAGTTCTTC
CASSLSGTTYNEQFF
>TRBV11-2|-|TRBJ1-1|-
TGTGCCAGCAGCCCGGTCTCGCCGAACACTGAAGCTTTCTTT
CASSPVSPNTEAFF
>TRBV5-1|-|TRBJ1-1|TRBD1
TGCGCCAGCAGCTTGGACGGCAGGGGGACCACTGAAGCTTTCTTT
CASSLDGRGTTEAFF
>TRBV9|-|TRBJ2-5|TRBD2
TGTGCCAGCAGCCTCCGGACTAGCGGGGAAGGGGAGACCCAGTACTTC
CASSLRTSGEGETQYF
>TRBV6-6|-|TRBJ2-7|-
TGTGCCAGCAGTCCCCTGGACAGTATCTACGAGCAGTACTTC
CASSPLDSIYEQYF
>TRBV9|few|TRBJ1-1|-
TGTGCCAGCAGCGTAGAGCCCGGAGGCACTGAAGCTTTCTTT
CASSVEPGGTEAFF
>TRBV30|-|TRBJ1-5|-
TGTGCCTGGAGTGTACCCGGGGGCAATCAGCCCCAGCATTTT
CAWSVPGGNQPQHF
>TRBV6-1|-|TRBJ2-7|TRBD1
TGTGCCAGCAAACAGGGGACCACCTACGAGCAGTACTTC
CASKQGTTYEQYF
>TRBV4-2|-|TRBJ1-2|TRBD1
TGTGCCAGCAGATCGGACAGGACCGGCTATGGCTACACCTTC
CASRSDRTGYGYTF
>TRBV30|-|TRBJ1-6|-
TGTGCCTGGAGCCCCCTGCCCGGGAGCTCCTATAATTCACCCCTCCACTTT
CAWSPLPGSSYNSPLHF
>TRBV2|-|TRBJ2-1|TRBD2
TGTGCCAGCAGGCGGGAGGGCCGTCGGAATGAGCAGTTCTTC
CASRREGRRNEQFF
>TRBV5-4|-|TRBJ2-7|-
TGTGCCAGCAGCTCCGGGAGACTAAACGGGGAGCAGTACTTC
CASSSGRLNGEQYF
>TRBV28|-|TRBJ1-2|TRBD1
TGTGCCAGCAGCCCCAGGGACAGGGTTTCCTATGGCTACACCTTC
CASSPRDRVSYGYTF
>TRBV7-9|-|TRBJ1-5|-
TGTGCCAGCAGCTCCGAGAGCCTGAATCAGCCCCAGCATTTT
CASSSESLNQPQHF
>TRBV28|-|TRBJ2-7|-
TGTGCCAGCAGACAATTCGGACAACCCTACGAGCAGTACTTC
CASRQFGQPYEQYF